These T cell receptor beta chains were read from a single sample in a study of T cell repertoires in cytomegalovirus infection. Their cognate antigens are unknown. TCRdb reanalysed the reads using MiXCR and keeps one entry per CDR3 protein. The sample has roughly 500,000 distinct CDR3 sequences, roughly a third seen once. The starting material was cultured PBMCs, obtained from culture after CMV antigen stimulation. All receptors derive from a human donor in good health (CMV status not recorded). Some clones in this sample may be carry-over from other donors' samples. The CDR3 runs from the conserved cysteine through the conserved F or W. A D gene is named only where the DNA matches it firmly. Some rows have no size entry. The others give once, few or many, or a class for an expanded clone.

abundance,j_gene,d_gene,v_gene,CDR3aa,CDR3nt
NA,TRBJ1-2,TRBD1,TRBV29-1,CSVDQQGARGYTF,TGCAGCGTTGATCAACAGGGGGCGCGGGGCTACACCTTC
few,TRBJ1-4,TRBD1,TRBV7-2,CASSSRAGQDEKLFF,TGTGCCAGCAGCTCGAGGGCCGGACAGGACGAAAAACTGTTTTTT
many,TRBJ2-5,TRBD2,TRBV7-6,CASSLAGLGRQETQYF,TGTGCCAGCAGCTTAGCGGGACTAGGACGACAAGAGACCCAGTACTTC
few,TRBJ1-5,NA,TRBV18,CASSPGRQGNQPQHF,TGTGCCAGCTCACCTGGTCGGCAGGGGAATCAGCCCCAGCATTTT
once,TRBJ2-6,TRBD1,TRBV6-2/TRBV6-3,CARIRYRGPGANVLTF,TGTGCCCGCATAAGATACAGGGGGCCTGGGGCCAACGTCCTGACTTTC
NA,TRBJ2-3,NA,TRBV7-6,CASSPGQRPSTDTQYF,TGTGCCAGCAGCCCTGGACAGCGGCCTAGCACAGATACGCAGTATTTT
many,TRBJ2-7,TRBD2,TRBV7-2,CASSSYQRGSYEQYF,TGTGCCAGCAGCTCCTACCAGCGGGGATCCTACGAGCAGTACTTC
NA,TRBJ2-2,NA,TRBV19,CASSIDPQGGTGELFF,TGTGCCAGTAGTATAGACCCGCAGGGGGGCACCGGGGAGCTGTTTTTT
NA,TRBJ2-3,NA,TRBV6-5,CASRRTIQGGTDTQYF,TGTGCCAGCAGACGGACTATTCAAGGGGGCACAGATACGCAGTATTTT
many,TRBJ2-1,TRBD2,TRBV7-8,CASSLRMISGKGGEQFF,TGTGCCAGCAGCTTACGGATGATTAGCGGGAAGGGCGGTGAGCAGTTCTTC
few,TRBJ2-2,NA,TRBV12-5,CASGLGGNTGELFF,TGTGCTAGTGGTTTGGGCGGAAACACCGGGGAGCTGTTTTTT
NA,TRBJ2-7,NA,TRBV4-1,CASSQVGQNYEQYF,TGCGCCAGCAGCCAAGTGGGTCAGAACTACGAGCAGTACTTC
NA,TRBJ1-5,TRBD1,TRBV5-5,CASSFHRGNNQPQHF,TGTGCCAGCAGCTTTCACAGGGGAAATAATCAGCCCCAGCATTTT
NA,TRBJ1-1,NA,TRBV5-1,CASSRNGMNTEAFF,TGCGCCAGCAGCCGGAACGGAATGAACACTGAAGCTTTCTTT
few,TRBJ2-7,TRBD1,TRBV7-2,CASSLDATGGFYEQYF,TGTGCCAGCAGCTTAGATGCGACAGGGGGCTTCTACGAGCAGTACTTC
once,TRBJ2-1,NA,TRBV20-1,CSARGVRSSYNEQFF,TGCAGTGCTAGAGGGGTCCGAAGCTCCTACAATGAGCAGTTCTTC
few,TRBJ2-3,NA,TRBV7-2,CASSLELILDTQYF,TGTGCCAGCAGCTTAGAGCTAATATTGGATACGCAGTATTTT
many,TRBJ1-4,NA,TRBV7-2,CASSLSIGDGEKLFF,TGTGCCAGCAGCTTATCCATCGGCGACGGGGAAAAACTGTTTTTT
NA,TRBJ1-5,NA,TRBV19,CASSIEEGKPQHF,TGTGCCAGTAGTATTGAAGAGGGGAAGCCCCAGCATTTT
NA,TRBJ2-5,NA,TRBV19,CASRPGIGFETQYF,TGTGCCAGTAGGCCAGGTATTGGCTTCGAGACCCAGTACTTC
NA,TRBJ2-5,TRBD2,TRBV7-8,CASSSTGGRGGETQYF,TGTGCCAGCAGCTCAACAGGAGGACGGGGGGGGGAGACCCAGTACTTC
NA,TRBJ2-5,TRBD2,TRBV20-1,CSAPPGLVVETQYF,TGCAGTGCTCCCCCGGGACTAGTCGTCGAGACCCAGTACTTC
NA,TRBJ2-1,NA,TRBV7-9,CASRGLDEQFF,TGTGCCTCCCGGGGTTTGGATGAGCAGTTCTTC
NA,TRBJ1-1,NA,TRBV7-9,CASSQVGADEAFF,TGTGCCAGCAGCCAGGTGGGGGCCGATGAAGCTTTCTTT
few,TRBJ2-3,TRBD2,TRBV7-2,CASSLNGREDTQYF,TGTGCCAGCAGCTTAAACGGGAGGGAGGATACGCAGTATTTT
NA,TRBJ2-1,NA,TRBV30,CAWNRGSSYNEQFF,TGTGCCTGGAACCGGGGCAGCTCCTACAATGAGCAGTTCTTC
NA,TRBJ2-3,NA,TRBV4-1,CASSPGGGSTDTQYF,TGCGCCAGCAGCCCCGGAGGAGGCAGCACAGATACGCAGTATTTT
NA,TRBJ2-3,TRBD2,TRBV11-2,CVSSGSSTDTQYF,TGTGTATCTAGCGGCTCTAGCACAGATACGCAGTATTTT
NA,TRBJ2-3,NA,TRBV11-3,CASSSQGAPDTQYF,TGTGCCAGCAGCTCACAGGGTGCCCCAGATACGCAGTATTTT
few,TRBJ2-2,NA,TRBV20-1,CSARLTDTGELFF,TGCAGTGCACGACTCACGGACACCGGGGAGCTGTTTTTT
few,TRBJ1-3,TRBD1,TRBV6-8,CASSGTASGNTIYF,TGTGCCAGCAGTGGGACAGCTTCTGGAAACACCATATATTTT